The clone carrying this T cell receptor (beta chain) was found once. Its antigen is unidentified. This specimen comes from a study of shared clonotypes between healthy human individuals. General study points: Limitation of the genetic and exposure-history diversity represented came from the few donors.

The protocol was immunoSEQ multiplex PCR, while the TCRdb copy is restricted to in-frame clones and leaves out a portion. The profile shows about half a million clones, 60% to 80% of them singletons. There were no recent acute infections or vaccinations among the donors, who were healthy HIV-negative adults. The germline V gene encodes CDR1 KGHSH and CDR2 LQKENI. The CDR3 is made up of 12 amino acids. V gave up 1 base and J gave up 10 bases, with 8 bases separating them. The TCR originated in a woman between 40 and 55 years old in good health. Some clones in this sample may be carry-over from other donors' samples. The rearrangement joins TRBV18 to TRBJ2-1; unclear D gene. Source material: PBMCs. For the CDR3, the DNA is TGTGCCAGCTCACCACGAGTCGGAGAGCAGTTCTTC. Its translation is CASSPRVGEQFF.